The present T cell receptor beta chain was sequenced within a study of blood T cell repertoires in COVID-19. This clone was seen a single time. Ages ranged from about 18 to 89 years, with residence in about 24 US areas. Profiled with immunoSEQ multiplex PCR; TCRdb holds only in-frame clones, not every one. Of about 160,000 clones listed, over 70% are singletons. The CDR3 consists of 16 residues. Looked up from germline, CDR1 is SGHDN and CDR2 is FVKESK. Trimming shortened V by 3 bases and J by 1 base, and 15 bases separated the two germline ends. The chain has TRBV14 and TRBJ1-1; D call uncertain. The receptor's source is a woman aged 40 to 50 with acute COVID-19. Sequencing was performed on PBMCs or T cells enriched from blood (not recorded which). As DNA, the CDR3 is TGTGCCAGCAGCCATCTCAGCGGGCAAGGGAACACTGAAGCTTTCTTT. This sequence encodes CASSHLSGQGNTEAFF.